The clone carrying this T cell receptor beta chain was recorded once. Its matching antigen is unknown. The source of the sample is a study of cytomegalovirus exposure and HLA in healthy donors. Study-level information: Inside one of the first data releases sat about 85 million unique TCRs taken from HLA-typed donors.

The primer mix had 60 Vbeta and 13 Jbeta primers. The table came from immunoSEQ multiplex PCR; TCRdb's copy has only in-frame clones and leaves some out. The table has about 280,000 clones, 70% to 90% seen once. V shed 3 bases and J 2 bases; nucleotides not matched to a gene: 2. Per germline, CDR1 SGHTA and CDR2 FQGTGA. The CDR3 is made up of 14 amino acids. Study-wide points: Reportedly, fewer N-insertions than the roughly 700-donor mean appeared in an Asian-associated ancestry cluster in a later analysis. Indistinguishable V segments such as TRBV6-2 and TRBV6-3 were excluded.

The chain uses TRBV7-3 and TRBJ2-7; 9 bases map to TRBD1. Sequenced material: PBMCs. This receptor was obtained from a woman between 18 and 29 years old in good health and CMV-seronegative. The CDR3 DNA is TGTGCCAGCAGCTTGGACAGGGGAACCTACGAGCAGTACTTC. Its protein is CASSLDRGTYEQYF.